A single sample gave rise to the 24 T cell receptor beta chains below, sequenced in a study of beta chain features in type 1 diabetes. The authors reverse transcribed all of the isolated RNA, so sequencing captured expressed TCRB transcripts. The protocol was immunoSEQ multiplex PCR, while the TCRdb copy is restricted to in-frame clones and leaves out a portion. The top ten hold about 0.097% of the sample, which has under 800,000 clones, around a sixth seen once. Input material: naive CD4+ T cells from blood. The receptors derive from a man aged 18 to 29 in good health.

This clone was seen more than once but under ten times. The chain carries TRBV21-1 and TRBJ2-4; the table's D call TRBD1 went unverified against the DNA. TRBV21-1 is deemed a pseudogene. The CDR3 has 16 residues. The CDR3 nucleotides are TGTGCCAGCAGCAATGTCGGGACACCGACCAAAAACATTCAGTACTTC. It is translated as CASSNVGTPTKNIQYF.

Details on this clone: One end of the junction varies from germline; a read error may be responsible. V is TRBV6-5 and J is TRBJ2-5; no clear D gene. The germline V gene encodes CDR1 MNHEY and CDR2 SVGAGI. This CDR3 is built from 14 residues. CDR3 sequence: CAISERGAGETQYF. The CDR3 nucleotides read TGTGCCATCAGTGAGCGAGGAGCTGGGGAGACCCAGTACTTC.

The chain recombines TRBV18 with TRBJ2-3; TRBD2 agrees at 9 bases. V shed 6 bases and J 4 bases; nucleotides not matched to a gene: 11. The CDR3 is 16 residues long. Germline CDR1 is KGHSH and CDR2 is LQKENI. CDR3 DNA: TGTGCCAGCTCCGGGCCGCTAGCGGGATTGGCAGATACGCAGTATTTT. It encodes CASSGPLAGLADTQYF.

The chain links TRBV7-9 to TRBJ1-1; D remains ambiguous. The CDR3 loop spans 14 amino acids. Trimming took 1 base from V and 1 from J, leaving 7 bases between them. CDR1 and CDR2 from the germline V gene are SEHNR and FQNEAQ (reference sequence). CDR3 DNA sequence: TGTGCCAGCAGCTTAGAGGGCAGGAACACTGAAGCTTTCTTT. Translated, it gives CASSLEGRNTEAFF.

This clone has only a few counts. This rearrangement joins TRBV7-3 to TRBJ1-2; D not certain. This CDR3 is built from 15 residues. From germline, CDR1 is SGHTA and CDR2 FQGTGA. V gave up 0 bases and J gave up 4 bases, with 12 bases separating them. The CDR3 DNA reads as TGTGCCAGCAGCTTAACGGCGACGGAACCCTATGGCTACACCTTC. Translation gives CASSLTATEPYGYTF.

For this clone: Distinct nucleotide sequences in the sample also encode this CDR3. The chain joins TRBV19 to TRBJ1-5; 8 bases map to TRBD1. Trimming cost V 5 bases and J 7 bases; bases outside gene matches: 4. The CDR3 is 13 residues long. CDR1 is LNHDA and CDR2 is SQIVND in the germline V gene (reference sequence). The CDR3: CASSPTGGQPQHF. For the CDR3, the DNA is TGTGCCAGTAGTCCCACAGGGGGACAGCCCCAGCATTTT.

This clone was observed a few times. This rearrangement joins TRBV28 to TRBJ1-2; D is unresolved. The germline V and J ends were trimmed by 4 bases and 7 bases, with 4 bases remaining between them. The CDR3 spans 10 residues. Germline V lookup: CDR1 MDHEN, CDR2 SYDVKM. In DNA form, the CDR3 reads TGTGCCAGCAGTTCGGGTGGCTACACCTTC. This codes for CASSSGGYTF.

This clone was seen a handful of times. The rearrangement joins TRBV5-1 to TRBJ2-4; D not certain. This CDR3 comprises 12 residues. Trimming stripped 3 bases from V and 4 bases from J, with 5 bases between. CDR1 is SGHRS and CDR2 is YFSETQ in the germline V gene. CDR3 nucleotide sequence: TGCGCCAGCAGCTCGACGAAAAACATTCAGTACTTC. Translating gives CASSSTKNIQYF.

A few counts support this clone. The CDR3, as DNA: TGTGCCAGTAGCCGGGACAGGGTAGGGACAGATACGCAGTATTTT. The encoded protein is CASSRDRVGTDTQYF. The chain joins TRBV19 to TRBJ2-3; 9 nucleotides align to TRBD1. The CDR3 has 15 residues. Germline lookup yields CDR1 LNHDA and CDR2 SQIVND (reference sequence). V lost 6 bases to trimming and J lost 3 bases; unmatched junction nucleotides: 7.

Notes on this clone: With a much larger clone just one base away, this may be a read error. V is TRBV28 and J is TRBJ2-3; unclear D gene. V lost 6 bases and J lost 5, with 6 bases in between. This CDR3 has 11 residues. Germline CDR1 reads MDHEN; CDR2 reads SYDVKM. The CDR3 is CASSYIDTQYF. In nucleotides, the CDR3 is TGTGCCAGCAGCTACATAGATACGCAGTATTTT. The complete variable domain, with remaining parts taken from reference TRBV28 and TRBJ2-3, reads DVKVTQSSRYLVKRTGEKVFLECVQDMDHENMFWYRQDPGLGLRLIYFSYDVKMKEKGDIPEGYSVSREKKERFSLILESASTNQTSMYLCASSYIDTQYFGPGTRLTVL.

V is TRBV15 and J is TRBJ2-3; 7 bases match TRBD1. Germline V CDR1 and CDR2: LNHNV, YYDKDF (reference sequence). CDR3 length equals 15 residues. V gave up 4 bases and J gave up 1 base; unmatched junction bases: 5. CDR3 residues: CATSTRTGRTDTQYF. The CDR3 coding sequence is TGTGCCACCAGCACCAGGACAGGACGCACAGATACGCAGTATTTT.

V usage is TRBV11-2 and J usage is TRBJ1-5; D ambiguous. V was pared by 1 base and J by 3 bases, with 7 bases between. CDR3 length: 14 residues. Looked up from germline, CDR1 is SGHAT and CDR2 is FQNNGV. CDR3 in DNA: TGTGCCAGCAGCTTAGCTGGGTTCAATCAGCCCCAGCATTTT. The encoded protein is CASSLAGFNQPQHF.

The CDR3 nucleotides are TGCGCCAGCAGCTTGGCAGGGGACAGGGAGGGGCTTTACGAGCAGTACTTC. The encoded protein is CASSLAGDREGLYEQYF. V usage is TRBV5-1 and J usage is TRBJ2-7; 9 bases map to TRBD1. V shed 0 bases and J 4 bases; nucleotides not matched to a gene: 11. Germline lookup yields CDR1 SGHRS and CDR2 YFSETQ. CDR3 length: 17 amino acids.

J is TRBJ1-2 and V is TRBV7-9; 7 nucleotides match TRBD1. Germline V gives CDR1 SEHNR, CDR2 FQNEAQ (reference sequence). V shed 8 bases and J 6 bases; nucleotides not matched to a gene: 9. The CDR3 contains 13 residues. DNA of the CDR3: TGTGCCAGCCAGCCGAGGGGGCGCGATGGCTACACCTTC. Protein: CASQPRGRDGYTF.

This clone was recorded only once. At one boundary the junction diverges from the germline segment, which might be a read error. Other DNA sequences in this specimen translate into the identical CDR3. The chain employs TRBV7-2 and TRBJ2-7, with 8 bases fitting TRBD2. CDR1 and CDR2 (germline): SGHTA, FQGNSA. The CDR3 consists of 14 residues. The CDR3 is CATRLAGSYYEQYF. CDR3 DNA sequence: TGTGCCACCCGGTTAGCGGGAAGTTACTACGAACAGTACTTC.

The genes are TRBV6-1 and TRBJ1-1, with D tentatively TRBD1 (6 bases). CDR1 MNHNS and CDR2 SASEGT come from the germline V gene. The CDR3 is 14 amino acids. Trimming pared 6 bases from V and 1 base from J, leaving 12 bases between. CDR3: CASSALDRNTEAFF. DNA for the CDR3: TGTGCCAGCAGCGCCCTGGACAGGAACACTGAAGCTTTCTTT.

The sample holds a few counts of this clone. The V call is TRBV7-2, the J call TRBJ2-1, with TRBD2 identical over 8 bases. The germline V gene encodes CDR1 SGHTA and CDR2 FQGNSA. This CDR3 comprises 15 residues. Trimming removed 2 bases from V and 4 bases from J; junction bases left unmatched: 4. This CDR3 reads CASSLQAGAYNEQFF. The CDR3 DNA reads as TGTGCCAGCAGCTTACAAGCGGGGGCTTACAATGAGCAGTTCTTC.

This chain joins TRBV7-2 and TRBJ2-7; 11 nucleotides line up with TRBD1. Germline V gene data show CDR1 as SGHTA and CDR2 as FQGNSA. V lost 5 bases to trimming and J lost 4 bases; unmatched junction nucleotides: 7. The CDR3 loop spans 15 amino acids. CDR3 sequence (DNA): TGTGCCAGCAGCATAAGGACAGGGGGCCAATACGAGCAGTACTTC. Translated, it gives CASSIRTGGQYEQYF.

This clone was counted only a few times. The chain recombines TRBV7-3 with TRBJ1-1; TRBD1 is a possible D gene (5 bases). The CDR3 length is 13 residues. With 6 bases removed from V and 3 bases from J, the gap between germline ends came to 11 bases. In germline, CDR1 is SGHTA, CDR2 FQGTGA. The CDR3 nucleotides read TGTGCCAGCAGAGCGTCAGGGTACACTGAAGCTTTCTTT. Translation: CASRASGYTEAFF.

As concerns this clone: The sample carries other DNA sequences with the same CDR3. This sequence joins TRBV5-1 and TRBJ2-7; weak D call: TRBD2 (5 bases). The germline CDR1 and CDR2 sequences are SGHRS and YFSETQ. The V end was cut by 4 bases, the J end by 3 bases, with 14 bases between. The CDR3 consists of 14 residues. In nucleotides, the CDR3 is TGCGCCAGCAGCCCCGGCGGGCTAAGCTACGAGCAGTACTTC. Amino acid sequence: CASSPGGLSYEQYF.

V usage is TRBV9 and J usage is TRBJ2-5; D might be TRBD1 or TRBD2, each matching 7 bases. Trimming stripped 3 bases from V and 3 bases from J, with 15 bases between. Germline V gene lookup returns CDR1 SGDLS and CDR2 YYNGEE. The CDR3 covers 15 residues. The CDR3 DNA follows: TGTGCCAGCAGCGCGACAGGGAGGGGGGAAGAGACCCAGTACTTC. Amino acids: CASSATGRGEETQYF. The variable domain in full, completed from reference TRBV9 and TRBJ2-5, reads DSGVTQTPKHLITATGQRVTLRCSPRSGDLSVYWYQQSLDQGLQFLIQYYNGEERAKGNILERFSAQQFPDLHSELNLSSLELGDSALYFCASSATGRGEETQYFGPGTRLLVL.

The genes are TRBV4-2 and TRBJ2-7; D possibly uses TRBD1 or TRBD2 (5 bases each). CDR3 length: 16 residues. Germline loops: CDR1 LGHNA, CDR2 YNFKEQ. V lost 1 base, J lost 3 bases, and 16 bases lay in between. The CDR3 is CASSQGGQGKGYEQYF. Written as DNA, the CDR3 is TGTGCCAGCAGCCAAGGAGGGCAGGGCAAGGGCTACGAGCAGTACTTC.

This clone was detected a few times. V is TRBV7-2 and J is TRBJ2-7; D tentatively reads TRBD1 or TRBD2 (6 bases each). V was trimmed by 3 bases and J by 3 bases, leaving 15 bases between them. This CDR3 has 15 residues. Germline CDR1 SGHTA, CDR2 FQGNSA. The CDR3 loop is CASSFSGAGFYEQYF. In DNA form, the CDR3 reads TGTGCCAGCAGCTTTTCGGGGGCCGGTTTCTACGAGCAGTACTTC.

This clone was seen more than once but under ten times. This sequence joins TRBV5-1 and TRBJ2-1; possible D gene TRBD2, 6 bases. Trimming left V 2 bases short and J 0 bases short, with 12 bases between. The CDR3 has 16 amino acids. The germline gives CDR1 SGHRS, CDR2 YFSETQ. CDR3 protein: CASSLSGGVSYNEQFF. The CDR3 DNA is TGCGCCAGCAGCTTATCGGGCGGGGTCTCCTACAATGAGCAGTTCTTC. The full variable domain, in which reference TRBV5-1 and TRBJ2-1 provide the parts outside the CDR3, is KAGVTQTPRYLIKTRGQQVTLSCSPISGHRSVSWYQQTPGQGLQFLFEYFSETQRNKGNFPGRFSGRQFSNSRSEMNVSTLELGDSALYLCASSLSGGVSYNEQFFGPGTRLTVL.